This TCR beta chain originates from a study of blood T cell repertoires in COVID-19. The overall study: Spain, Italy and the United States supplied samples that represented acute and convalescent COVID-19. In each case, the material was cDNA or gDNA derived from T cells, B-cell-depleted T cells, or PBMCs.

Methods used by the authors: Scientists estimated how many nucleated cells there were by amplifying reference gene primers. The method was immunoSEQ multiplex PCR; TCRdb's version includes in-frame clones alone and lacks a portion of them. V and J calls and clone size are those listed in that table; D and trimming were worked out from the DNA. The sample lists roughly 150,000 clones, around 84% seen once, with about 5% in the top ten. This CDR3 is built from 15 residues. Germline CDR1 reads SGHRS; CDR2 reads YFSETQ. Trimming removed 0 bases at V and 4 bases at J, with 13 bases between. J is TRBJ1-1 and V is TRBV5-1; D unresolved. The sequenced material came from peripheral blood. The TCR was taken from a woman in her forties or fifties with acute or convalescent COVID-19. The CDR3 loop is CASSLEGSDFTEAFF. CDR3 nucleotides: TGCGCCAGCAGCTTGGAAGGCTCGGACTTCACTGAAGCTTTCTTT.